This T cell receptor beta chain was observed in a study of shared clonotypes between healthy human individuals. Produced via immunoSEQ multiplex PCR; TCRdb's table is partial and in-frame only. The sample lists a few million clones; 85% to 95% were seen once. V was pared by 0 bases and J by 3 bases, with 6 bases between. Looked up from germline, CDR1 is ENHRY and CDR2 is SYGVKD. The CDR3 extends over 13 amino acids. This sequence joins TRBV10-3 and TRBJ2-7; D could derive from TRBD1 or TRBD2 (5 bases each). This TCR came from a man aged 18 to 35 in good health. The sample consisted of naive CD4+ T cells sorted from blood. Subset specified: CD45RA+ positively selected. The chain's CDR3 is CAISESGDYEQYF. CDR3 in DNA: TGTGCCATCAGTGAGTCGGGGGACTACGAGCAGTACTTC.